This passage covers 22 T cell receptor beta chains from one sample sequenced in a study of cytomegalovirus exposure and HLA in healthy donors (dated by TCRdb to the late 2010s). Library prep was done by the immunoSEQ multiplex PCR assay. A mixture of 60 forward primers for TCR Vbeta segments and 13 reverse primers for TCR Jbeta segments was used in the multiplex PCR. TCRdb re-hosts the immuneACCESS table, in-frame sequences only. Its copies lack some clones; in the studies checked, an unresolved V gene accounts for under half of them, and the cause for the rest is not known. Within this sample are some 120,000 clones, with over 70% of them counted one time only. Approximately 1.5% of the sample lies in the top ten. Input material: PBMCs. These receptors came from a woman between 18 and 30 years old in good health and CMV-seronegative.

The rearrangement links TRBV23-1 to TRBJ2-7; D remains ambiguous. TRBV23-1 qualifies as an ORF whose function is uncertain. V lost 8 bases, J lost 6 bases, and 11 bases lay in between. This CDR3 contains 11 residues. The DNA of the CDR3 is TGCGCCAGCGGGCTACTGGGCGAGCAGTACTTC. Translation gives CASGLLGEQYF.

This clone has only a few counts. The chain recombines TRBV10-3 with TRBJ2-3; TRBD2 matches at 9 bases. Losses at the gene ends were 6 bases for V and 1 base for J; bases not matched to a gene: 8. Germline V gene data show CDR1 as ENHRY and CDR2 as SYGVKD. This CDR3 region has 16 residues. The CDR3 sequence: CAISPGPSGGTDTQYF. For the CDR3, the DNA is TGTGCCATCAGCCCCGGCCCTAGCGGGGGCACAGATACGCAGTATTTT.

Of note for this clone: Sequence at one end of the junction differs from germline and may be a read error. The chain employs TRBV4-2 and TRBJ2-6, with D possibly matching TRBD1 (5 bases). Germline lookup yields CDR1 LGHNA and CDR2 YNFKEQ. The CDR3 runs 18 residues. CDR3 nucleotide sequence: TGTGCCAGCAGCCAAGATCTCTGGACCCAGGCTGGGGCCAACGGCCTGACTTTC. This gives the protein CASSQDLWTQAGANGLTF.

In this sample, this clone turned up a few times. J is TRBJ2-3 and V is TRBV7-8; 7 nucleotides agree with TRBD2. V was pared by 9 bases and J by 2 bases, with 8 bases of the junction left unmatched. CDR3 size: 14 residues. Germline V gene sequence: CDR1 SGHVS, CDR2 FQNEAQ. CDR3 DNA: TGTGCCAGTGTTTGGGGGGGGTACACAGATACGCAGTATTTT. Translation: CASVWGGYTDTQYF.

This clone has a handful of counts. The rearrangement links TRBV6-1 to TRBJ2-7; D remains ambiguous. Germline V gene data show CDR1 as MNHNS and CDR2 as SASEGT. The length of the CDR3 is 15 residues. Trimming shortened V by 2 bases and J by 2 bases, and 13 bases separated the two germline ends. CDR3 in amino acids: CASSEKEKTAYEQYF. The DNA for the CDR3 is TGTGCCAGCAGTGAAAAAGAAAAAACGGCCTACGAGCAGTACTTC.

This chain connects TRBV19 to TRBJ1-5, with D possibly TRBD1 on 5 matching bases. This CDR3 has 15 amino acids. V dropped 4 bases and J dropped 3 bases, with 13 bases sitting between them. Germline V gives CDR1 LNHDA, CDR2 SQIVND (reference sequence). The CDR3, as DNA: TGTGCCAGTAGTACTCGCAGGGTTGCCAATCAGCCCCAGCATTTT. It encodes CASSTRRVANQPQHF.

The chain carries TRBV7-9 and TRBJ2-6; 11 nucleotides agree with TRBD1. The CDR3 totals 18 residues. The germline gives CDR1 SEHNR, CDR2 FQNEAQ (reference sequence). V trimming: 4 bases; J trimming: 2 bases; junction bases outside the gene matches: 7. The CDR3 bases are TGTGCCAGCAGCTATATCGGACAGGGGGCACCTGGGGCCAACGTCCTGACTTTC. Protein sequence: CASSYIGQGAPGANVLTF.

The gene calls are TRBV30 and TRBJ1-4; D possibly corresponds to TRBD1 (6 bases). The CDR3 covers 13 residues. V dropped 3 bases and J dropped 7 bases, with 12 bases sitting between them. The germline gives CDR1 GTSNPN, CDR2 SVGIG (reference sequence). CDR3 amino acids: CAWSHRVGEKLFF. The CDR3 coding sequence is TGTGCCTGGAGCCACAGGGTGGGTGAAAAACTGTTTTTT. Combining the CDR3 with reference TRBV30 and TRBJ1-4 gives the whole variable domain SQTIHQWPATLVQPVGSPLSLECTVEGTSNPNLYWYRQAAGRGLQLLFYSVGIGQISSEVPQNLSASRPQDRQFILSSKKLLLSDSGFYLCAWSHRVGEKLFFGSGTQLSVL.

The genes are TRBV18 and TRBJ2-7, with 7 positions matching TRBD2. Germline V gene data show CDR1 as KGHSH and CDR2 as LQKENI. The CDR3 runs to 14 residues. The V segment lost 3 bases and the J segment 2 bases; nucleotides outside the gene matches: 4. The CDR3 DNA reads TGTGCCAGCTCACCGCGGGGGTCCACCTACGAGCAGTACTTC. Residues: CASSPRGSTYEQYF.

This clone was picked up one time. An end of the junction differs from the germline gene, which may be a read error. This sequence joins TRBV14 and TRBJ1-1; D ambiguous. CDR1 and CDR2 (germline): SGHDN, FVKESK. The CDR3 is 13 residues long. DNA for the CDR3: TGTGCCAGCAGCCAAGGAGTGGTCACTGAAACTTTCTTT. Translating it yields CASSQGVVTETFF.

In its sample, this clone was seen a few times. V and J are TRBV5-1 and TRBJ1-2; 9 positions agree with TRBD1. The CDR3 has 13 amino acids. In germline, CDR1 is SGHRS, CDR2 YFSETQ. The junction had 6 bases not matched to a gene; V was cut back by 4 bases and J by 8 bases. CDR3 region: CASSVNRGQGYTF. The CDR3 region has the DNA TGCGCCAGCAGCGTTAACAGGGGGCAGGGCTACACCTTC.

This chain connects TRBV18 to TRBJ2-1, with D unclear. Trimming removed 0 bases at V and 4 bases at J, with 10 bases between. The germline CDR1 and CDR2 sequences are KGHSH and LQKENI. CDR3 length: 15 amino acids. The CDR3 protein is CASSPPGTVYNEQFF. CDR3 sequence (DNA): TGTGCCAGCTCACCACCAGGCACAGTTTACAATGAGCAGTTCTTC. Variable domain in full (rest from reference TRBV18 and TRBJ2-1): NAGVMQNPRHLVRRRGQEARLRCSPMKGHSHVYWYRQLPEEGLKFMVYLQKENIIDESGMPKERFSAEFPKEGPSILRIQQVVRGDSAAYFCASSPPGTVYNEQFFGPGTRLTVL.

The chain employs TRBV5-6 and TRBJ2-3; 7 nucleotides line up with TRBD2. Per the germline V gene, CDR1 is SGHDT and CDR2 is YYEEEE. This CDR3 has 14 amino acids. V lost 5 bases to trimming and J lost 1 base; unmatched junction nucleotides: 4. In DNA form, the CDR3 reads TGTGCCAGCAGTGGGCTAGCGGGCACAGATACGCAGTATTTT. This encodes CASSGLAGTDTQYF.

The chain has TRBV10-1 and TRBJ1-5, with D perhaps matching TRBD1 (5 bases). The CDR3 covers 13 residues. The ends were cut back, 4 bases at V and 1 base at J, with 5 bases in the middle. The V gene's germline CDR1 is WNHNN and CDR2 SYGVQD (reference sequence). The CDR3 region has the DNA TGCGCCAGCAGTGGACAGAGCAATCAGCCCCAGCATTTT. The encoded protein is CASSGQSNQPQHF.

V and J are TRBV6-5 and TRBJ2-5; TRBD2 aligns across 9 bases. Germline values: CDR1 MNHEY, CDR2 SVGAGI. The CDR3 has 15 amino acids. J was trimmed by 8 bases and V by 4 bases; bases with no gene match: 11. The DNA of the CDR3 is TGTGCCAGCAGTTCGGCCCTAGCGGGGCGGAGTACCCAGTACTTC. Protein product: CASSSALAGRSTQYF.

This clone was counted a single time. This chain connects TRBV5-4 to TRBJ1-1, with a possible D match to TRBD1 (6 bases). Germline V lookup: CDR1 SGHNT, CDR2 YYREEE (reference sequence). Trimming removed 2 bases from V and 8 bases from J, with 13 bases in between. There are 13 residues in the CDR3. The DNA of the CDR3 is TGTGCCAGCAGCTTAGCTCACAGGGAGGAAGCTTTCTTT. Amino acid sequence: CASSLAHREEAFF.

The chain combines TRBV7-2 with TRBJ2-5, with 9 bases that match TRBD2. The CDR3 loop spans 14 amino acids. Unmatched junction bases numbered 7, after V lost 6 bases and J lost 5 bases. The V gene's germline CDR1 is SGHTA and CDR2 FQGNSA. The CDR3 loop reads CASSFSGRGETQYF. The CDR3 DNA reads TGTGCCAGCAGTTTTAGCGGGAGAGGGGAGACCCAGTACTTC. Based on the CDR3 plus reference TRBV7-2 and TRBJ2-5, the full variable domain is GAGVSQSPSNKVTEKGKDVELRCDPISGHTALYWYRQSLGQGLEFLIYFQGNSAPDKSGLPSDRFSAERTGGSVSTLTIQRTQQEDSAVYLCASSFSGRGETQYFGPGTRLLVL.

The chain couples TRBV6-5 to TRBJ1-2; 10 bases agree with TRBD1. V lost 4 bases, J lost 4 bases, and 6 bases stayed unmatched. The CDR3 runs to 15 residues. In germline, CDR1 is MNHEY, CDR2 SVGAGI. DNA for the CDR3: TGTGCCAGCAGTTTAAGACAGGGGGCTTTCTATGGCTACACCTTC. Translation: CASSLRQGAFYGYTF.

The V gene is TRBV6-4, the J gene TRBJ2-1, with 9 positions matching TRBD2. The J segment lost 6 bases and the V segment lost 3 bases, leaving 12 bases of the junction unmatched. The CDR3 loop spans 17 amino acids. Germline V gene sequence: CDR1 MRHNA, CDR2 SNTAGT. CDR3 nucleotides: TGTGCCAGCAGTGAGCGTAGCGGGGGAGGCGAAGGCAATGAGCAGTTCTTC. Its translation: CASSERSGGGEGNEQFF.

The chain employs TRBV18 and TRBJ2-3; D is undetermined. The CDR3 spans 11 residues. CDR1 and CDR2 (germline): KGHSH, LQKENI. Trimming took off 3 bases at V and 4 bases at J, with 2 bases between the two ends. CDR3 region: CASSPADTQYF. CDR3 nucleotides: TGTGCCAGCTCACCCGCAGATACGCAGTATTTT.

J is TRBJ1-1 and V is TRBV19, with D possibly being TRBD1 (6 bases). Looked up from germline, CDR1 is LNHDA and CDR2 is SQIVND (reference sequence). The V gene lost 8 bases and the J gene lost 1 base, with 11 bases spanning the gap. The CDR3 covers 13 residues. Here the CDR3 DNA reads TGTGCCAGTCTAGGGGGATCGAACACTGAAGCTTTCTTT. Amino acids: CASLGGSNTEAFF.

The V gene is TRBV7-9, the J gene TRBJ2-7; D is possibly TRBD2 (7 bases). The CDR3 length is 16 residues. V was cut by 5 bases and J by 0 bases, with 17 bases left in between. Germline CDR1 and CDR2: SEHNR and FQNEAQ (reference sequence). The CDR3 nucleotides read TGTGCCAGCAGCCCGGCGGGGGCCGGGGCCTCCTACGAGCAGTACTTC. Its translation: CASSPAGAGASYEQYF.